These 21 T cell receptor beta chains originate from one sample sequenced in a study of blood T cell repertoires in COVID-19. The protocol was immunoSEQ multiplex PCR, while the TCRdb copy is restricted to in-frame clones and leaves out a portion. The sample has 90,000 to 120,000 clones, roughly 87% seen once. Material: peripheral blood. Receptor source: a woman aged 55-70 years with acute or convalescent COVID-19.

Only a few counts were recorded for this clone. Here the CDR3 reads CASSGRDRGLSPLHF. In nucleotides, the CDR3 is TGTGCCAGCAGCGGCCGGGACAGGGGGCTTTCACCCCTCCACTTT. The V gene is TRBV9, the J gene TRBJ1-6; 12 bases line up with TRBD1. V lost 3 bases, J lost 9 bases, and 4 bases stayed unmatched. The CDR3 length is 15 residues. CDR1 SGDLS and CDR2 YYNGEE come from the germline V gene.

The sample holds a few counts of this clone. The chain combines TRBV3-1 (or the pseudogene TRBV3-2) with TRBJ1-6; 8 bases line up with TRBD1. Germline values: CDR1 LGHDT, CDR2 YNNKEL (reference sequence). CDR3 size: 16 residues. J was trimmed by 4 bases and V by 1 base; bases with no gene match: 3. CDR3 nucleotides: TGTGCCAGCAGCCAAGGCCAGGGGGCTTATAATTCACCCCTCCACTTT. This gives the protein CASSQGQGAYNSPLHF.

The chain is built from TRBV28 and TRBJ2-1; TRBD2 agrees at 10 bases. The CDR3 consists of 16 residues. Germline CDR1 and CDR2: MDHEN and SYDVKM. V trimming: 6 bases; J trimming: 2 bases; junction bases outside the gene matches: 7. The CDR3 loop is CASSLPGLATYNEQFF. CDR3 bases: TGTGCCAGCAGCCTACCGGGACTAGCGACCTACAATGAGCAGTTCTTC.

The CDR3 protein is CASSLLGRSPYEQYV. CDR3 DNA sequence: TGTGCCAGCAGTTTACTAGGCCGAAGCCCCTACGAGCAGTACGTC. The chain uses TRBV7-3 and TRBJ2-7; D may be TRBD2 (5 bases). The CDR3 loop spans 15 amino acids. Trimming took 6 bases from V and 2 from J, leaving 17 bases between them. CDR1 is SGHTA and CDR2 is FQGTGA in the germline V gene.

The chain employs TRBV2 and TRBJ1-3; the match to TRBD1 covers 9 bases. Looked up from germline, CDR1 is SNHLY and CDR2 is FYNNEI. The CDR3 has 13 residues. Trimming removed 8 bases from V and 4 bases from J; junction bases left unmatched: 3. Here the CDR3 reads CASGDRVGNTIYF. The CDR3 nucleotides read TGTGCCAGCGGGGACAGGGTGGGAAACACCATATATTTT.

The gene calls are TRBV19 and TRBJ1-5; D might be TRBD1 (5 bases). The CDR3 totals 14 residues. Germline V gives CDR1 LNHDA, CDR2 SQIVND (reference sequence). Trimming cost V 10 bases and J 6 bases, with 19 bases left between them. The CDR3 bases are TGTGCCACCCTGGAAAGGGCCGGGGGTCAGCCCCAGCATTTT. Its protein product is CATLERAGGQPQHF.

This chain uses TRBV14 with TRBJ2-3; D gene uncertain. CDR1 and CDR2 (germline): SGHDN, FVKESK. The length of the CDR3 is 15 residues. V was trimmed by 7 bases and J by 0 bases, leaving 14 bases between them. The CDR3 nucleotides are TGTGCCAGCAACCTTCCCCTGCTAAGCACAGATACGCAGTATTTT. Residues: CASNLPLLSTDTQYF. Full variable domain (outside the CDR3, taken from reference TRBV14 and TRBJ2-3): EAGVTQFPSHSVIEKGQTVTLRCDPISGHDNLYWYRRVMGKEIKFLLHFVKESKQDESGMPNNRFLAERTGGTYSTLKVQPAELEDSGVYFCASNLPLLSTDTQYFGPGTRLTVL.

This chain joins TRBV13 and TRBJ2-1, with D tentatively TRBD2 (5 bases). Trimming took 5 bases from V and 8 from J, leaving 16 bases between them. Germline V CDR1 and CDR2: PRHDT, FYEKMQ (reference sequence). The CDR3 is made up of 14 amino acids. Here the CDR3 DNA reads TGTGCCAGCAGCCTAAGGACCGGGATAGATGAGCAGTTCTTC. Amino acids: CASSLRTGIDEQFF.

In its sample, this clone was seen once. In nucleotides, the CDR3 is TGTGCCAGCAGTCCCGGGGACACAGATACGCAGTATTTT. It codes for CASSPGDTDTQYF. The chain carries TRBV28 and TRBJ2-3; TRBD2 might be the D (5 bases). V was shortened by 5 bases and J by 2 bases, with 8 bases between the two germline ends. CDR1 and CDR2 (germline): MDHEN, SYDVKM. The CDR3 length is 13 residues.

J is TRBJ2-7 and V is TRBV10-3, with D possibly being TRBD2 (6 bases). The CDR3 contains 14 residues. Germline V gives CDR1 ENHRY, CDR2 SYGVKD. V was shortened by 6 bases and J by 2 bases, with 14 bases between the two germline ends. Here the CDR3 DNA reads TGTGCCATCAGGTCCGGGACTCTTACCTACGAGCAGTACTTC. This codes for CAIRSGTLTYEQYF.

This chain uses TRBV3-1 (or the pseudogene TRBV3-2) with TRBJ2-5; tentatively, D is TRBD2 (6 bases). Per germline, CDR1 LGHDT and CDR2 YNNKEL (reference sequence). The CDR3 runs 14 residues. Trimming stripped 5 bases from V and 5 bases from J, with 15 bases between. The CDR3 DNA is TGTGCCAGCAGCTACCCGGGAGTTTGGGAGACCCAGTACTTC. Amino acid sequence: CASSYPGVWETQYF.

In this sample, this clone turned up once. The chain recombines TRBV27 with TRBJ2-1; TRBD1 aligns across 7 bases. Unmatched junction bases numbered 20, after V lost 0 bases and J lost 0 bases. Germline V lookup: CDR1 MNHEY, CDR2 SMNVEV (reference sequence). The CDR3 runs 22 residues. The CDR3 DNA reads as TGTGCCAGCAGTTTATCTCTTCCAGACCCCTTCAGGGGGATTAACTCCTACAATGAGCAGTTCTTC. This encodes CASSLSLPDPFRGINSYNEQFF.

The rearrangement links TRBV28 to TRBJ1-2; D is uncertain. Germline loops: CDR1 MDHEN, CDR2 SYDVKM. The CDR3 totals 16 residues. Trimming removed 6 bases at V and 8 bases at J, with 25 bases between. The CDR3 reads CASSLNAVGLTGGYTF. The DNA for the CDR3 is TGTGCCAGCAGCCTAAACGCCGTGGGCCTAACGGGGGGCTACACCTTC.

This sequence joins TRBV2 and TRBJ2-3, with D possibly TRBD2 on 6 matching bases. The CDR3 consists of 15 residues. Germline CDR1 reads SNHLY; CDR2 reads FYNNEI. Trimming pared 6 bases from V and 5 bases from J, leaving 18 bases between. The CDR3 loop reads CASRKRSGSGDTQYF. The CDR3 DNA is TGTGCCAGCAGGAAGCGTAGCGGTTCTGGAGATACGCAGTATTTT.

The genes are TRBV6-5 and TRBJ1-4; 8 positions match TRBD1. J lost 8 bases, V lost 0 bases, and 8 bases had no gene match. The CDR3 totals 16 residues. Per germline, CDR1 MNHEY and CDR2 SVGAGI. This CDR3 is CASSYSFTGGVEKLFF. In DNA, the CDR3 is TGTGCCAGCAGTTACTCGTTCACAGGGGGTGTCGAAAAACTGTTTTTT.

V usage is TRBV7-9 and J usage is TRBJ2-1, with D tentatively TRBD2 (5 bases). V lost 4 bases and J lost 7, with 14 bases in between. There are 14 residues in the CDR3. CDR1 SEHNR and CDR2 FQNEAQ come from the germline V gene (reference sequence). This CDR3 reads CASSSPWESNEQFF. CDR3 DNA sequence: TGTGCCAGCAGCTCTCCTTGGGAGAGTAATGAGCAGTTCTTC.

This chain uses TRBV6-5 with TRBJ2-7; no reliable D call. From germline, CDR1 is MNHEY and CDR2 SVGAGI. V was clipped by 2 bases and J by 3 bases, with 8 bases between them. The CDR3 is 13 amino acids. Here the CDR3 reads CASSYRHLYEQYV. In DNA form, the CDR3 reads TGTGCCAGCAGTTACCGACATCTCTACGAGCAGTACGTC.

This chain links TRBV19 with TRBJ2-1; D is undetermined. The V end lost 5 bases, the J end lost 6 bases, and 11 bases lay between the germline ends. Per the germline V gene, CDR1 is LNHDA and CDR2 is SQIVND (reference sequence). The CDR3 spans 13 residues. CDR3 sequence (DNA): TGTGCCAGTAGTCTGCGCGGCCTCAATGAGCAGTTCTTC. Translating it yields CASSLRGLNEQFF.

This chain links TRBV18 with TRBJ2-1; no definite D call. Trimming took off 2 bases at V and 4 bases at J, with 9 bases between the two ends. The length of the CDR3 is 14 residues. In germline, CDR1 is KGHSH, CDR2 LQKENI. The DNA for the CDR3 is TGTGCCAGCTCACCATCCCACGGGTACAATGAGCAGTTCTTC. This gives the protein CASSPSHGYNEQFF.

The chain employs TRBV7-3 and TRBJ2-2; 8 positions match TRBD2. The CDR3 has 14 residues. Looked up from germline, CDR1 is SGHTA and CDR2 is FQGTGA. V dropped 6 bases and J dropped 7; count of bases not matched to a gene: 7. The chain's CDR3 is CASSTSGSGGELFF. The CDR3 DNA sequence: TGTGCCAGCAGTACAAGCGGGAGCGGCGGGGAGCTGTTTTTT. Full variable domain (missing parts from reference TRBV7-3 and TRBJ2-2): GAGVSQTPSNKVTEKGKYVELRCDPISGHTALYWYRQSLGQGPEFLIYFQGTGAADDSGLPNDRFFAVRPEGSVSTLKIQRTERGDSAVYLCASSTSGSGGELFFGEGSRLTVL.

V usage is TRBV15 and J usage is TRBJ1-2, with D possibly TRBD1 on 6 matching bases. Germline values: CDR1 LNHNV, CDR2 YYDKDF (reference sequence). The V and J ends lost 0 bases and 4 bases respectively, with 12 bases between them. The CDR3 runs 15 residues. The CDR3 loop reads CATSRDRTALYGYTF. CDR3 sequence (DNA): TGTGCCACCAGCAGAGATCGGACAGCCCTCTATGGCTACACCTTC.